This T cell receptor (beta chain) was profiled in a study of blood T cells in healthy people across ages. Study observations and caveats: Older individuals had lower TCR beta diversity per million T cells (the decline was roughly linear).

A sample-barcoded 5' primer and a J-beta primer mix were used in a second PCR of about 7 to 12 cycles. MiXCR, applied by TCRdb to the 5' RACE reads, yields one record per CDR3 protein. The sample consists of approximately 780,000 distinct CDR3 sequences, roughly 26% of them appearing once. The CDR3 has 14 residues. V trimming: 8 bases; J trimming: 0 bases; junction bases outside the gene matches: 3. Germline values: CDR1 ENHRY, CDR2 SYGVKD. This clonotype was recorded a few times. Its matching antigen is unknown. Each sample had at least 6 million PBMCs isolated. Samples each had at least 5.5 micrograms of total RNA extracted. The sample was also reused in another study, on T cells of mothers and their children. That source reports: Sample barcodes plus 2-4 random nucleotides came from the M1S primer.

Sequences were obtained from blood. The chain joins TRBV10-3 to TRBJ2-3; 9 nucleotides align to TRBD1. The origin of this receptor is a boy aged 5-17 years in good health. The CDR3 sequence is CAIGGTGSTDTQYF. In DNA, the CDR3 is TGTGCCATCGGCGGGACAGGGAGCACAGATACGCAGTATTTT.